The source of this T cell receptor (beta chain) is a study of type 1 and type 2 diabetes patients. Study in general: Samples came from type 1 diabetic, type 2 diabetic or nondiabetic people, recruited in China. Sequencing for the whole study yielded more than 15 million paired-end reads. CD4+ or CD8+ T cells were positively selected from PBMCs with microbeads. General study results and limits: Groups were not age- or gender-matched, which may bias interpretation.

PCR was run on genomic DNA. Amplification of the beta chain CDR3 used 30 forward and 13 reverse multiplex primers. Via MiXCR, TCRdb re-called the multiplex PCR reads, giving one row per CDR3 protein. The sample records fewer than 300,000 distinct CDR3 sequences, over 45% being singletons. The sample holds a few counts of this clonotype. Its matching antigen is unknown. Deletions cut 8 bases from V and 10 bases from J, with 9 bases between. The CDR3 spans 9 residues. In germline, CDR1 is DFQATT, CDR2 SNEGSKA (reference sequence). The chain employs TRBV20-1 and TRBJ2-1; D is unclear. The receptor was derived from a man in his late teens or twenties with type 2 diabetes. Sequenced sample: peripheral blood mononuclear cells (PBMCs). The CDR3 spells CSPSAEQFF. For the CDR3, the DNA is TGCAGTCCCTCGGCGGAGCAGTTCTTC.